These T cell receptor beta chains were read from a single sample in a study of PD-1 blockade in classical Hodgkin lymphoma. Data came from immunoSEQ multiplex PCR; TCRdb stores just in-frame clones and leaves some out. The sample contains almost 95,000 clones, around 80% of which appear only once. Material: peripheral blood mononuclear cells (PBMCs), obtained before the fourth cycle of nivolumab. Source of these receptors: a human donor with classical Hodgkin lymphoma. CDR3s include the opening cysteine and the closing phenylalanine or tryptophan. Each record gives: CDR3 DNA, CDR3 protein, clone size, J gene, V gene, D gene. The D gene is left open where the match is weak. Clone size is given for some rows only: seen once, a few or many times, or a class if the clone is expanded.

DNA: TGTGCCAGCAGCTTGGGACTAGCGGGCCAAGAGACCCAGTACTTC; CDR3: CASSLGLAGQETQYF; size: .; J: TRBJ2-5; V: TRBV5-6; D: TRBD2
DNA: TGCGCCAGCAGCTTTACAGGGGCCCGTGAAGCTTTCTTT; CDR3: CASSFTGAREAFF; size: .; J: TRBJ1-1; V: TRBV4-3; D: TRBD1
DNA: TGTGCCAGCAGCGAAACGACAGGTCCCCCTGAAGCTTTCTTT; CDR3: CASSETTGPPEAFF; size: .; J: TRBJ1-1; V: TRBV2; D: .
DNA: TGTGCCACCACCAAGGTTACGGGCGGCTACACCTTC; CDR3: CATTKVTGGYTF; size: .; J: TRBJ1-2; V: TRBV28; D: .
DNA: TGTGCCAGCAGCCAAGACCTGAACACTGAAGCTTTCTTT; CDR3: CASSQDLNTEAFF; size: .; J: TRBJ1-1; V: TRBV14; D: .
DNA: TGTGCCAGCTCGCACCGGGACCCGGTATCGCCCCAGCATTTT; CDR3: CASSHRDPVSPQHF; size: .; J: TRBJ1-5; V: TRBV19; D: .
DNA: TGTGCCAGCAGCCAAGCAGCTGGCGGGGAGCTGTTTTTT; CDR3: CASSQAAGGELFF; size: few; J: TRBJ2-2; V: TRBV14; D: .
DNA: TGTGCCAGCAGTGACTTCCACGGGACAGGGCCCCATGGCTACACCTTC; CDR3: CASSDFHGTGPHGYTF; size: few; J: TRBJ1-2; V: TRBV6-1; D: TRBD1
DNA: TGTGCCAGCAGCTTAGCTCTCAGCATGAACACTGAAGCTTTCTTT; CDR3: CASSLALSMNTEAFF; size: .; J: TRBJ1-1; V: TRBV7-2; D: .
DNA: TGTGCCAGCACCGCTAGCGCGGCGGGCGAGCAGTACTTC; CDR3: CASTASAAGEQYF; size: .; J: TRBJ2-7; V: TRBV6-5; D: .
DNA: TGTGCCAGCAGCGTGGCGACAGGGGGCGAAGTATGGACTGAAGCTTTCTTT; CDR3: CASSVATGGEVWTEAFF; size: .; J: TRBJ1-1; V: TRBV9; D: TRBD1
DNA: TGCGCCAGCAGGAGCCGGCCCGACTACGAGCAGTACTTC; CDR3: CASRSRPDYEQYF; size: .; J: TRBJ2-7; V: TRBV5-1; D: .
DNA: TGCAGCGTTGAAGGGTACGGGAACACCGGGGAGCTGTTTTTT; CDR3: CSVEGYGNTGELFF; size: .; J: TRBJ2-2; V: TRBV29-1; D: .
DNA: TGTGCCAGCAGCTTGGGAGGGACAGGGAGGGAAAAACTGTTTTTT; CDR3: CASSLGGTGREKLFF; size: .; J: TRBJ1-4; V: TRBV5-6; D: TRBD1
DNA: TGTGCCAGCAGTGAACGGGGCAGCACAGATACGCAGTATTTT; CDR3: CASSERGSTDTQYF; size: .; J: TRBJ2-3; V: TRBV2; D: .
DNA: TGCGCCAGCAGCTTTGGCGGGATAGAGACCCAGTACTTC; CDR3: CASSFGGIETQYF; size: .; J: TRBJ2-5; V: TRBV5-1; D: .
DNA: TGTGCCAGCAGCCGCGATCCGCCTGCTCTCGGGGAGCTGTTTTTT; CDR3: CASSRDPPALGELFF; size: .; J: TRBJ2-2; V: TRBV7-2; D: .
DNA: TGTGCCAGCAGGGGGACCGGGGAGCTGTTTTTT; CDR3: CASRGTGELFF; size: .; J: TRBJ2-2; V: TRBV28; D: .
DNA: TGTGCCAGCAGCTTTTCCCCGGCCGGGGGTCGGGACGAGCAGTACTTC; CDR3: CASSFSPAGGRDEQYF; size: .; J: TRBJ2-7; V: TRBV11-1; D: .
DNA: TGCAGCGTTAGGGACAGGGGGCTCGAGCAGTACTTC; CDR3: CSVRDRGLEQYF; size: .; J: TRBJ2-7; V: TRBV29-1; D: TRBD1
DNA: TGTGCCAGCACCCTCCGGGACGTATCCTACGAGCAGTACTTC; CDR3: CASTLRDVSYEQYF; size: .; J: TRBJ2-7; V: TRBV9; D: .
DNA: TGTGCCAGTAGTATGGAGGCTCGGACATACAGAAACACCATATATTTT; CDR3: CASSMEARTYRNTIYF; size: .; J: TRBJ1-3; V: TRBV19; D: .
DNA: TGTGCCAGCAACGAAGGGTTTCGGGGCACTGAAGCTTTCTTT; CDR3: CASNEGFRGTEAFF; size: .; J: TRBJ1-1; V: TRBV2; D: .
DNA: TGTGCCAGCAGCTTAGCGGGACCGCCTTTTGGCTACACCTTC; CDR3: CASSLAGPPFGYTF; size: few; J: TRBJ1-2; V: TRBV7-9; D: .
DNA: TGTGCCAGCCACCAAAATACCTACGAGCAGTACTTC; CDR3: CASHQNTYEQYF; size: .; J: TRBJ2-7; V: TRBV6-1; D: .
DNA: TGTGCCAGCAGCTTGACCCCGGGACTAGCGTTCTACAATGAGCAGTTCTTC; CDR3: CASSLTPGLAFYNEQFF; size: .; J: TRBJ2-1; V: TRBV5-6; D: TRBD2
DNA: TGTGCCAGCAGCCAAGATCGCGTGATCTATGGCTACACCTTC; CDR3: CASSQDRVIYGYTF; size: .; J: TRBJ1-2; V: TRBV4-2; D: .
DNA: TGTGCCAGCAGTTTAGTTGGGGCCCAAAGCCACATTCAGTACTTC; CDR3: CASSLVGAQSHIQYF; size: .; J: TRBJ2-4; V: TRBV28; D: .
DNA: TGTGCCAGCTCACCGGAGGGGCCGGGACAGTATGGCTACACCTTC; CDR3: CASSPEGPGQYGYTF; size: .; J: TRBJ1-2; V: TRBV18; D: TRBD1
DNA: TGCAGCGTTGAGGTGACAGGGTCTAGAGAAAAACTGTTTTTT; CDR3: CSVEVTGSREKLFF; size: .; J: TRBJ1-4; V: TRBV29-1; D: TRBD1
DNA: TGTGCCAGTAGTGGGGAGGGTAGCGGGGCCTACAATGAGCAGTTCTTC; CDR3: CASSGEGSGAYNEQFF; size: .; J: TRBJ2-1; V: TRBV19; D: TRBD2
DNA: TGTGCCAGCAGCGGGTCCGTCGATAACACCGGGGAGCTGTTTTTT; CDR3: CASSGSVDNTGELFF; size: once; J: TRBJ2-2; V: TRBV11-2; D: .
DNA: TGCGCCACCGGGACCGGGACAGGGGCCGAGACCCAGTACTTC; CDR3: CATGTGTGAETQYF; size: .; J: TRBJ2-5; V: TRBV5-1; D: TRBD1
DNA: TGTGCCAGCAGCTTGGGGGACGGCGACTATGGCTACACCTTC; CDR3: CASSLGDGDYGYTF; size: .; J: TRBJ1-2; V: TRBV5-4; D: .
DNA: TGTGCCATCAGAGATAGCGGGGGCTCCTACAATGAGCAGTTCTTC; CDR3: CAIRDSGGSYNEQFF; size: few; J: TRBJ2-1; V: TRBV10-3; D: TRBD2
DNA: TGTGCCAGCAGTTTCGGAATTGGGGATACGCAGTATTTT; CDR3: CASSFGIGDTQYF; size: .; J: TRBJ2-3; V: TRBV27; D: .
DNA: TGTGCCAGCAGTAATGCGCTTAGGGAGAGCCTGGGAAATGAGCAGTTCTTC; CDR3: CASSNALRESLGNEQFF; size: few; J: TRBJ2-1; V: TRBV28; D: .
DNA: TGCGCCAGCAGCTTCCGGGACGGCCTAATTTCTGGGGCCAACGTCCTGACTTTC; CDR3: CASSFRDGLISGANVLTF; size: .; J: TRBJ2-6; V: TRBV4-1; D: .
DNA: TGCGCCAGTGGAGGCGCAGATACGCAGTATTTT; CDR3: CASGGADTQYF; size: .; J: TRBJ2-3; V: TRBV10-2; D: .
DNA: TGTGCCAGCGCTACCCGGAGAGGGTACGAGCAGTACTTC; CDR3: CASATRRGYEQYF; size: .; J: TRBJ2-7; V: TRBV6-5; D: .
DNA: TGTGCCAGCAGTGAATTGAGGACAGGGGCCGAGACCCAGTACTTC; CDR3: CASSELRTGAETQYF; size: .; J: TRBJ2-5; V: TRBV6-1; D: TRBD1
DNA: TGTGCCTGGAGTGTACAAAGGGGAATGAACTATGGCTACACCTTC; CDR3: CAWSVQRGMNYGYTF; size: .; J: TRBJ1-2; V: TRBV30; D: .